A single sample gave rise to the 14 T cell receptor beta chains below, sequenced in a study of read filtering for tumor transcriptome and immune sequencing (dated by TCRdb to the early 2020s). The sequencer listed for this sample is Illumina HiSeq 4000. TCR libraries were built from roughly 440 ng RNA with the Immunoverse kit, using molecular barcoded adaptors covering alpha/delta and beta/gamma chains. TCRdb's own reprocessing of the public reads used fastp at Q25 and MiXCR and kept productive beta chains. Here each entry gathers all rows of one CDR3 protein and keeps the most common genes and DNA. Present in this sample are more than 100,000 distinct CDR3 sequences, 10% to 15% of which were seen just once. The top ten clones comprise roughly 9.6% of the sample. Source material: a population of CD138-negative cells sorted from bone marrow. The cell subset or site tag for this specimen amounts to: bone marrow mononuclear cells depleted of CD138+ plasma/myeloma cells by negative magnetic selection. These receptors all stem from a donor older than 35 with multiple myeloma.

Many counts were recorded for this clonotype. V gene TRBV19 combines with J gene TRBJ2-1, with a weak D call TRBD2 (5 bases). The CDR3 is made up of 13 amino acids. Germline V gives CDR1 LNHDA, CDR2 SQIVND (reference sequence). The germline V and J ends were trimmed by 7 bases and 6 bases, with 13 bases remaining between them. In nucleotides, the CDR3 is TGTGCCAGTAACTCGGGGAGTAGCAATGAGCAGTTCTTC. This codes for CASNSGSSNEQFF.

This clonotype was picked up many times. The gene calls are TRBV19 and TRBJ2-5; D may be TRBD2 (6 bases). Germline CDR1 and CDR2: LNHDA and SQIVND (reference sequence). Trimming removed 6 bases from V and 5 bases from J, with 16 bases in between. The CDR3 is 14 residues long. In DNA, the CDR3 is TGTGCCAGTAGCCGGGGGTTAGACCCGGAGACCCAGTACTTC. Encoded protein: CASSRGLDPETQYF. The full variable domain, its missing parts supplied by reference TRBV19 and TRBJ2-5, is DGGITQSPKYLFRKEGQNVTLSCEQNLNHDAMYWYRQDPGQGLRLIYYSQIVNDFQKGDIAEGYSVSREKKESFPLTVTSAQKNPTAFYLCASSRGLDPETQYFGPGTRLLVL.

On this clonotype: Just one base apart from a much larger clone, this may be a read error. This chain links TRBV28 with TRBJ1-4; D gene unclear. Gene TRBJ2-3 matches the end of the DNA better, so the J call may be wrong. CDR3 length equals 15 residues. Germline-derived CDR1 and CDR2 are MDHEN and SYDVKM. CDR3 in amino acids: CASSPSGELDATQYF. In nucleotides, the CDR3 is TGTGCCAGCAGTCCCTCCGGAGAACTTGACGCGACGCAGTATTTT.

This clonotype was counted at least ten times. The CDR3: CASSLTQGGQPQHF. DNA of the CDR3: TGTGCCAGCAGCTTAACACAGGGTGGTCAGCCCCAGCATTTT. The chain is built from TRBV7-9 and TRBJ1-5; tentative D call: TRBD1 (6 bases). V shed 2 bases and J shed 6 bases, with 11 bases lying between them. Per the germline V gene, CDR1 is SEHNR and CDR2 is FQNEAQ (reference sequence). There are 14 residues in the CDR3.

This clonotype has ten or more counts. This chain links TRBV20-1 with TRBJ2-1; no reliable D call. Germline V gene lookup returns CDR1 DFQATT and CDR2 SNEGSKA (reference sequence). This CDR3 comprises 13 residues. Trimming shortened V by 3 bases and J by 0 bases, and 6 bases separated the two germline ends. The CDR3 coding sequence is TGCAGTGCTAGGGCTCCCTCCTACAATGAGCAGTTCTTC. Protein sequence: CSARAPSYNEQFF.

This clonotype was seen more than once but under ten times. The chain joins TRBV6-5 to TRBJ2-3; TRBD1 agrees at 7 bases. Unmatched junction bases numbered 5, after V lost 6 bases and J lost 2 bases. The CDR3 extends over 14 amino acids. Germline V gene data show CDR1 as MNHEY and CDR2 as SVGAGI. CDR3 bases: TGTGCCAGCAGAACAGGGGTGGACACAGATACGCAGTATTTT. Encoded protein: CASRTGVDTDTQYF.

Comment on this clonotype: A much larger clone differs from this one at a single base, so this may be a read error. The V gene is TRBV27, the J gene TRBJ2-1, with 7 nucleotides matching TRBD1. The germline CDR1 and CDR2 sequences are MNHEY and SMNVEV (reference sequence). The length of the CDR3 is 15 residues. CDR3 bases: TGTGCCAGCATTTTATCTTTCGGGGCAGGGGGTCGAGAGTTCTTC. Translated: CASILSFGAGGREFF.

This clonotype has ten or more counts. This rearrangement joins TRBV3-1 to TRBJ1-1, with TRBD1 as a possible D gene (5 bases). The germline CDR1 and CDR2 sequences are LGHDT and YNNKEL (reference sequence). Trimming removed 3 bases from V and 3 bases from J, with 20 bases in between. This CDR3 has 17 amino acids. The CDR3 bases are TGTGCCAGCAGCCAGCTCCCACCGACAGCTGGGGACACTGAAGCTTTCTTT. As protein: CASSQLPPTAGDTEAFF.

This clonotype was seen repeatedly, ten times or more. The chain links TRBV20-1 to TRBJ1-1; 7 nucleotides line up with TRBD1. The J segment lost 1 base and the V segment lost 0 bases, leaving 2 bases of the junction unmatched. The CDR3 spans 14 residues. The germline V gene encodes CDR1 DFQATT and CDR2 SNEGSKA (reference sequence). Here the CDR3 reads CSARETGTNTEAFF. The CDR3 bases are TGCAGTGCTAGAGAGACAGGGACGAACACTGAAGCTTTCTTT.

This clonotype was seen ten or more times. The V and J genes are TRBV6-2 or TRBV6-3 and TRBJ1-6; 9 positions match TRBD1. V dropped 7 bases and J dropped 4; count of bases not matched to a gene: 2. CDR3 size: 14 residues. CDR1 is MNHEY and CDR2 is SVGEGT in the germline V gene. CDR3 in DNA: TGTGCCAGCATTGGACAGGGGTATAATTCACCCCTCCACTTT. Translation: CASIGQGYNSPLHF.

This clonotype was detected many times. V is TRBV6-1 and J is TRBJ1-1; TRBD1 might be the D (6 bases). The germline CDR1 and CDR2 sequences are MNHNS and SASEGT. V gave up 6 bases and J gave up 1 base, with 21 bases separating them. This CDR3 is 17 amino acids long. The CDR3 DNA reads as TGTGCCAGCAGGCCCCTCGACATACAGGGAGGGAACACTGAAGCTTTCTTT. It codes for CASRPLDIQGGNTEAFF.

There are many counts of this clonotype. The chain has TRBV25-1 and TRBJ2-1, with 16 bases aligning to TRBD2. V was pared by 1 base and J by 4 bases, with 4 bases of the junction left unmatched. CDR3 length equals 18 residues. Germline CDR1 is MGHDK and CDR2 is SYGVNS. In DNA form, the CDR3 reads TGTGCCAGCAGTGAATCAGGGACTAGCGGGAGGGCGTACAATGAGCAGTTCTTC. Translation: CASSESGTSGRAYNEQFF.

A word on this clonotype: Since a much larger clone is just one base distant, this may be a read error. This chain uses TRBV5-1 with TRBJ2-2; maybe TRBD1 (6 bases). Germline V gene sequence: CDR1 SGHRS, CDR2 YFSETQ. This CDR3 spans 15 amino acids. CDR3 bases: TGCGCCAGCAGCCCGGGACATGGAAACACCGGGGAGCTGCTTTTT. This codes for CASSPGHGNTGELLF.

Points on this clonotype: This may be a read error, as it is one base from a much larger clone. The chain's CDR3 is CSARDFKEQFF. In nucleotides, the CDR3 is TGCAGTGCTAGAGATTTCAAGGAGCAGTTCTTC. This chain joins TRBV20-1 and TRBJ2-1; D gene ambiguous. Germline CDR1 DFQATT, CDR2 SNEGSKA (reference sequence). This CDR3 spans 11 amino acids. The V gene lost 0 bases and the J gene lost 10 bases, with 7 bases spanning the gap.